The 8 T cell receptor beta chains presented below share a single source sample, sequenced in a study of human T cells and chemical hapten exposure. The time point was: patch test 2, 6 weeks after DPC sensitization. The treatment denotes: therapeutic diphenylcyclopropenone sensitization with weekly scalp DPC. TCRdb fed the RACE reads into MiXCR, producing one record per CDR3 protein. The sample records around 100,000 distinct CDR3 sequences, over 9.5% being singletons. Sequences were derived from whole blood, sampled in connection with sensitization to the hapten diphenylcyclopropenone (DPC). The receptors derive from a woman aged 40 to 49 with alopecia areata. Some clones in this sample may be carry-over from other donors' samples.

The chain carries TRBV19 and TRBJ2-1; possibly TRBD1 for D (6 bases). The CDR3 has 15 residues. Germline CDR1 is LNHDA and CDR2 is SQIVND (reference sequence). The V end was cut by 5 bases, the J end by 6 bases, with 17 bases between. The CDR3 DNA reads as TGTGCCAGTAGTCGCCCCCCACAGGGCGTCAATGAGCAGTTCTTC. Its protein product is CASSRPPQGVNEQFF. Looking up the rest from reference TRBV19 and TRBJ2-1 gives the full variable domain: DGGITQSPKYLFRKEGQNVTLSCEQNLNHDAMYWYRQDPGQGLRLIYYSQIVNDFQKGDIAEGYSVSREKKESFPLTVTSAQKNPTAFYLCASSRPPQGVNEQFFGPGTRLTVL.

This clonotype turned up a few times. The chain carries TRBV7-6 and TRBJ2-1, with TRBD2 as a possible D gene (7 bases). CDR3 size: 19 residues. From germline, CDR1 is SGHVS and CDR2 FNYEAQ. The V gene lost 4 bases and the J gene lost 1 base, with 23 bases spanning the gap. The CDR3 region has the DNA TGTGCCAGCAGCTCCTTACCCCCCGTACGGGGGGCTTCCTACAATGAGCAGTTCTTC. It codes for CASSSLPPVRGASYNEQFF. Filled out from reference TRBV7-6 and TRBJ2-1, the complete variable domain reads GAGVSQSPRYKVTKRGQDVALRCDPISGHVSLYWYRQALGQGPEFLTYFNYEAQQDKSGLPNDRFSAERPEGSISTLTIQRTEQRDSAMYRCASSSLPPVRGASYNEQFFGPGTRLTVL.

The CDR3 DNA sequence: TGTGCCAGCAGCCCCCATTCGGGGACACCTTTCGGGGAGCTGTTTTTT. Its protein is CASSPHSGTPFGELFF. The chain couples TRBV7-2 to TRBJ2-2; maybe TRBD1 (6 bases). Germline assignment: CDR1 SGHTA and CDR2 FQGNSA. The CDR3 consists of 16 residues. V gave up 5 bases and J gave up 7 bases, with 20 bases separating them.

This clonotype was counted a few times. This chain joins TRBV5-1 and TRBJ2-7; D possibly matches TRBD1 or TRBD2 (5 bases each). V lost 4 bases and J lost 0, with 14 bases in between. From germline, CDR1 is SGHRS and CDR2 YFSETQ. This CDR3 comprises 15 residues. This CDR3 reads CASSPGLRDSYEQYF. CDR3 DNA sequence: TGCGCCAGCAGCCCGGGGCTTCGGGACTCCTACGAGCAGTACTTC.

This clonotype was observed at least ten times. The limits of the CDR3 on the DNA are not certain, so only TCRdb's listed CDR3 is given. The CDR3 region is CASTFGSWGEAFF. The chain carries TRBV7-2 and TRBJ1-1; TRBD1, the table's D call, was not compared with the DNA. Germline CDR1 and CDR2: SGHTA and FQGNSA. Counting both end residues, the CDR3 totals 13 amino acids.

This chain uses TRBV6-5 with TRBJ2-7; 7 nucleotides line up with TRBD1. The CDR3 totals 13 residues. J lost 3 bases, V lost 8 bases, and 7 bases had no gene match. Looked up from germline, CDR1 is MNHEY and CDR2 is SVGAGI. CDR3 residues: CASSPTGIYEQYF. The DNA for the CDR3 is TGTGCCAGCTCACCGACAGGGATCTACGAGCAGTACTTC.

The rearrangement links TRBV29-1 to TRBJ2-5; D could derive from TRBD1 or TRBD2 (6 bases each). CDR1 SQVTM and CDR2 ANQGSEA come from the germline V gene. Trimming left V 1 base short and J 4 bases short, with 10 bases between. This CDR3 spans 13 amino acids. The CDR3 is CSVEVPGAETQYF. CDR3 nucleotides: TGCAGCGTTGAAGTTCCGGGGGCAGAGACCCAGTACTTC.

This sequence joins TRBV28 and TRBJ2-3; TRBD1 is a possible D gene (6 bases). CDR3 length: 13 amino acids. The germline CDR1 and CDR2 sequences are MDHEN and SYDVKM. Between the trimmed V and J ends, which lost 2 bases and 4 bases, there was a span of 7 bases. CDR3: CASSLEGADTQYF. CDR3 sequence (DNA): TGTGCCAGCAGTTTAGAGGGGGCAGATACGCAGTATTTT.